This TCR beta chain was sequenced during a study of T-cell reconstitution after alpha-beta-depleted transplantation in children (dated by TCRdb to 2015 to 2016). Study-level background: Using TCR repertoire profiling, the study quantitatively followed how T-cell immune reconstitution unfolded in children after TCRalphabeta/CD19-depleted allogeneic hematopoietic cell transplantation. The investigation overall reported the following: The frequencies of hyperexpanded clones fell over the following months, and after one year, T-cell counts and TCRbeta diversity were mostly attributed to newly produced T cells. In some patients, the high TCRbeta diversity seen at day 60 was put down to recipient T cells and intrathymic progenitors that had survived conditioning. The apparently early recovery of alphabetaT-cell counts about two months after transplant reportedly depended on only several hundred rapidly expanded clones that came from non-depleted graft cells.

Library generation was performed with PCR. For sequencing, an Illumina HiSeq 2500 was employed. Molecular barcoding was employed in the preparation of TCR libraries, with unique molecular identifiers being used to normalize TCRbeta repertoire quantification. TCRdb handled the public reads itself, with Q25 trimming in fastp and clone calling in MiXCR, and kept productive beta chains. Each entry merges the rows of one CDR3 protein and shows their most common DNA and genes. The sample yields 330,000 or so distinct CDR3 sequences; 6% to 10% were counted once. The ten largest account for 9.1% of the sample. Trimming removed 6 bases from V and 0 bases from J; the gene matches leave 16 bases unexplained. Sequences MDHEN (CDR1) and SYDVKM (CDR2) are obtained from the germline V gene. The CDR3 runs 20 amino acids, cysteine and phenylalanine included. Left in the record is the CDR3 DNA by itself, 60 bases read in frame from the first base.

In light of the paper, this sample's treatment or condition label describes: allogeneic hematopoietic cell transplantation with graft depleted of TCRalphabeta T cells and CD19 B cells. The children who served as transplant recipients had been given grafts of TCRalphabeta/CD19-depleted allogeneic hematopoietic cells. This clonotype has a count of ten or more. Its antigen remains unidentified. No base-level quality is on record; no much larger clone is a single base apart. Here the chain combines TRBV28 and TRBJ2-1; 11 of the junction bases match TRBD2. This receptor was obtained from a female patient aged 2 to 10 who had a stem cell transplant for Fanconi anemia, so the T cells may come from the graft donor. The starting material was peripheral blood, obtained 360 days after TCRalphabeta/CD19-depleted stem cell transplant. DNA sequence: TGTGCCAGCAGAACGCCCATGACTAGCGGGGCCTTGAGCTCCTACAATGAGCAGTTCTTC. Its translation reads: CASRTPMTSGALSSYNEQFF.